The 2 T cell receptor beta chains listed next were all sequenced from one sample in a study of T cells in Graves' hyperthyroidism and ophthalmopathy. The TCR beta CDR3 regions underwent amplification using RNA transcripts as the source. First-round RT-PCR targeting the TCR CDR3 was performed with the HTBI primer set. TCRdb analysed the multiplex PCR reads with MiXCR anew, one entry per CDR3 protein. The table lists roughly 380,000 distinct CDR3 sequences, about 15% of them singletons. Material for sequencing was blood. The origin of the receptors is a woman aged 60 to 75 with Graves' hyperthyroidism.

The chain links TRBV6-1 to TRBJ1-1; a possible D gene is TRBD1 (5 bases). Germline CDR1 MNHNS, CDR2 SASEGT. CDR3 size: 13 residues. V was clipped by 3 bases and J by 8 bases, with 13 bases between them. For the CDR3, the DNA is TGTGCCAGCAGTGATCGGGGGATAAACGAAGCTTTCTTT. It translates to CASSDRGINEAFF.

This clonotype occurred once. This rearrangement joins TRBV27 to TRBJ2-1; perhaps TRBD1 as D (6 bases). The CDR3 is made up of 12 amino acids. The V and J ends lost 8 bases and 9 bases respectively, with 14 bases between them. Per germline, CDR1 MNHEY and CDR2 SMNVEV (reference sequence). CDR3 residues: CASRDTVREQFF. The CDR3 bases are TGTGCCAGCCGGGACACTGTTCGTGAGCAGTTCTTC.